Presented here are 32 T cell receptor beta chains from one specimen sequenced in a study of blood T cell repertoires in COVID-19. Method: immunoSEQ multiplex PCR; TCRdb's copy keeps in-frame clones and lacks some. The sample carries more than 300,000 clones, 88% recorded once. The sequencing input was PBMCs or T cells enriched from blood (not recorded which). The receptors here all came from a young woman who had recovered from COVID-19.

This chain uses TRBV24-1 with TRBJ1-1; D possibly corresponds to TRBD1 (6 bases). Trimming took off 2 bases at V and 6 bases at J, with 15 bases between the two ends. The germline V gene encodes CDR1 KGHDR and CDR2 SFDVKD. CDR3 length: 15 amino acids. The CDR3 reads CATSDSRGLPPEAFF. The CDR3 region has the DNA TGTGCCACCAGTGATTCCAGGGGCCTCCCTCCTGAAGCTTTCTTT.

The rearrangement links TRBV5-1 to TRBJ1-5, with D unclear. The V gene's germline CDR1 is SGHRS and CDR2 YFSETQ. The CDR3 totals 14 residues. The V end lost 3 bases, the J end lost 5 bases, and 12 bases lay between the germline ends. CDR3 amino acids: CASSSGIPHQPQHF. For the CDR3, the DNA is TGCGCCAGCAGCTCCGGGATCCCTCATCAGCCCCAGCATTTT.

J is TRBJ2-1 and V is TRBV12-5, with D tentatively TRBD2 (7 bases). Per the germline V gene, CDR1 is LGHNT and CDR2 is FRNRAP. The CDR3 spans 14 residues. V gave up 1 base and J gave up 8 bases, with 12 bases separating them. CDR3 nucleotides: TGTGCTAGTGGTTTGGGGCGGGGGCACCATGAGCAGTTCTTC. It encodes CASGLGRGHHEQFF.

The gene calls are TRBV21-1 and TRBJ1-5. TRBV21-1 is a listed pseudogene. There are 14 residues in the CDR3. The CDR3: CASSKEILGQPQHF. The CDR3 DNA reads TGTGCCAGCAGCAAAGAGATACTAGGTCAGCCCCAGCATTTT.

The chain employs TRBV6-5 and TRBJ2-1, with 7 bases identical to TRBD1. From germline, CDR1 is MNHEY and CDR2 SVGAGI. V lost 2 bases, J lost 1 base, and 2 bases stayed unmatched. CDR3 length equals 15 residues. The CDR3 coding sequence is TGTGCCAGCAGTTACCGGGACAGTTCCTACAATGAGCAGTTCTTC. It is translated as CASSYRDSSYNEQFF.

The chain has TRBV10-3 and TRBJ2-2, with D possibly TRBD2 on 5 matching bases. Germline V gene data show CDR1 as ENHRY and CDR2 as SYGVKD. V lost 0 bases, J lost 5 bases, and 10 bases lay in between. This CDR3 is 15 amino acids long. The DNA of the CDR3 is TGTGCCATCAGTGAGTCTATCGGGGTTACCGGGGAGCTGTTTTTT. Its protein is CAISESIGVTGELFF.

V gene TRBV5-1 combines with J gene TRBJ2-1; 10 bases agree with TRBD1. V lost 4 bases and J lost 9; bases outside the gene matches: 10. The CDR3 consists of 15 residues. Germline lookup yields CDR1 SGHRS and CDR2 YFSETQ. The CDR3 DNA sequence: TGCGCCAGCAGCCCCCCGGGACAGGGGTTCGGTGAGCAGTTCTTC. It is translated as CASSPPGQGFGEQFF.

The chain uses TRBV18 and TRBJ1-5; weak D call: TRBD1 (5 bases). The V end was cut by 3 bases, the J end by 6 bases, with 15 bases between. Looked up from germline, CDR1 is KGHSH and CDR2 is LQKENI. CDR3 length: 15 amino acids. The CDR3 region is CASSPSGMGLQPQHF. The DNA of the CDR3 is TGTGCCAGCTCACCGTCAGGGATGGGCCTTCAGCCCCAGCATTTT.

V usage is TRBV29-1 and J usage is TRBJ2-3, with D tentatively TRBD1 (6 bases). This CDR3 spans 16 amino acids. The ends were cut back, 4 bases at V and 2 bases at J, with 19 bases in the middle. Looked up from germline, CDR1 is SQVTM and CDR2 is ANQGSEA. CDR3 coding DNA: TGCAGCGTTGGGGCCAACCGGGACACCCCCACAGATACGCAGTATTTT. It is translated as CSVGANRDTPTDTQYF.

This chain connects TRBV5-1 to TRBJ2-1, with TRBD2 as a possible D gene (6 bases). Per germline, CDR1 SGHRS and CDR2 YFSETQ. The CDR3 loop spans 15 amino acids. Trimming cost V 5 bases and J 2 bases, with 14 bases left between them. The CDR3 coding sequence is TGCGCCAGCAGGGTGGACTATACCCCCTACAATGAGCAGTTCTTC. Translated: CASRVDYTPYNEQFF.

The chain has TRBV7-6 and TRBJ2-7, with D perhaps matching TRBD2 (5 bases). Trimming stripped 1 base from V and 3 bases from J, with 7 bases between. Germline V gives CDR1 SGHVS, CDR2 FNYEAQ. The CDR3 covers 13 residues. CDR3 coding DNA: TGTGCCAGCAGCTTAGGCCGGGGCTACGAGCAGTACTTC. Its protein product is CASSLGRGYEQYF.

The chain uses TRBV7-2 and TRBJ1-4, with D maybe TRBD1 (5 bases). The germline CDR1 and CDR2 sequences are SGHTA and FQGNSA. This CDR3 spans 13 amino acids. Trimming removed 2 bases at V and 12 bases at J, with 13 bases between. CDR3 bases: TGTGCCAGCAGCTTATCTTGGGGGGTCGAACTGTTTTTT. This gives the protein CASSLSWGVELFF.

The chain carries TRBV10-2 and TRBJ2-7, with TRBD1 matching over 9 bases. The CDR3 spans 14 residues. V trimming: 8 bases; J trimming: 6 bases; junction bases outside the gene matches: 11. From germline, CDR1 is WSHSY and CDR2 SAAADI. The CDR3: CASGTGTGWSEQYF. The DNA for the CDR3 is TGCGCCAGCGGGACAGGGACGGGGTGGAGCGAGCAGTACTTC.

V usage is TRBV27 and J usage is TRBJ2-7; possible D gene TRBD1, 5 bases. CDR3 length equals 15 residues. From germline, CDR1 is MNHEY and CDR2 SMNVEV (reference sequence). V was trimmed by 5 bases and J by 7 bases, leaving 21 bases between them. The CDR3 here is CASSPRPTARGEQYF. CDR3 DNA sequence: TGTGCCAGCAGTCCCCGGCCGACAGCCCGTGGGGAGCAGTACTTC.

This clone has more than one count but fewer than ten. The V gene is TRBV10-3, the J gene TRBJ2-7; 8 bases fit TRBD2. Germline CDR1 and CDR2: ENHRY and SYGVKD. The CDR3 covers 16 residues. V was pared by 0 bases and J by 2 bases, with 6 bases of the junction left unmatched. The DNA for the CDR3 is TGTGCCATCAGTGAGTCGATTAGCGGGGTAGCCTACGAGCAGTACTTC. Its translation: CAISESISGVAYEQYF.

The rearrangement joins TRBV14 to TRBJ1-5; D not certain. This CDR3 region has 12 residues. From germline, CDR1 is SGHDN and CDR2 FVKESK. Trimming removed 4 bases from V and 3 bases from J, with 4 bases in between. The DNA of the CDR3 is TGTGCCAGCAGCCGGGCCAATCAGCCCCAGCATTTT. Translation gives CASSRANQPQHF.

The chain has TRBV3-1 (or the pseudogene TRBV3-2) and TRBJ1-2, with D uncertain. Germline CDR1 and CDR2: LGHDT and YNNKEL (reference sequence). Trimming stripped 3 bases from V and 4 bases from J, with 9 bases between. CDR3 length: 13 residues. The CDR3 DNA sequence: TGTGCCAGCAGCCACCCCCGGGGCTATGGCTACACCTTC. The encoded protein is CASSHPRGYGYTF.

This clone was recorded only once. CDR3 amino acids: CATPRDRASSGANVLTF. Written as DNA, the CDR3 is TGTGCCACCCCCCGGGACAGGGCTTCCTCTGGGGCCAACGTCCTGACTTTC. The rearrangement uses TRBV2 and TRBJ2-6, with 9 bases lining up with TRBD1. V lost 10 bases, J lost 0 bases, and 10 bases stayed unmatched. This CDR3 contains 17 residues. Germline V gene data show CDR1 as SNHLY and CDR2 as FYNNEI.

The gene calls are TRBV9 and TRBJ2-2; 8 bases are shared with TRBD1. The CDR3 extends over 15 amino acids. Germline-derived CDR1 and CDR2 are SGDLS and YYNGEE. V lost 4 bases, J lost 1 base, and 3 bases stayed unmatched. CDR3 residues: CASSTGTGNTGELFF. DNA of the CDR3: TGTGCCAGCAGCACCGGGACAGGGAACACCGGGGAGCTGTTTTTT. The full variable domain, in which reference TRBV9 and TRBJ2-2 provide the parts outside the CDR3, is DSGVTQTPKHLITATGQRVTLRCSPRSGDLSVYWYQQSLDQGLQFLIQYYNGEERAKGNILERFSAQQFPDLHSELNLSSLELGDSALYFCASSTGTGNTGELFFGEGSRLTVL.

This chain joins TRBV11-2 and TRBJ1-1; D is unclear. Trimming left V 8 bases short and J 5 bases short, with 15 bases between. Germline CDR1 and CDR2: SGHAT and FQNNGV. This CDR3 has 13 residues. The CDR3 DNA reads as TGTGCCAGCTGGCCAGGAGGAGGGACTGAAGCTTTCTTT. Translated, it gives CASWPGGGTEAFF.

The chain combines TRBV14 with TRBJ2-3; no clear D. Trimming left V 4 bases short and J 2 bases short, with 16 bases between. The CDR3 runs to 16 residues. Germline loops: CDR1 SGHDN, CDR2 FVKESK. The CDR3 loop reads CASSPFVSGPTDTQYF. The CDR3 bases are TGTGCCAGCAGCCCGTTCGTGTCAGGTCCCACAGATACGCAGTATTTT.

The chain joins TRBV27 to TRBJ2-6; no clear D. The V end lost 3 bases, the J end lost 0 bases, and 6 bases lay between the germline ends. CDR1 and CDR2 (germline): MNHEY, SMNVEV (reference sequence). This CDR3 spans 15 amino acids. This chain's CDR3 is CASSLSGSGANVLTF. DNA for the CDR3: TGTGCCAGCAGTTTGTCCGGCTCTGGGGCCAACGTCCTGACTTTC.

This clone is a singleton in its sample. The V gene is TRBV5-4, the J gene TRBJ1-3; 7 bases align to TRBD1. From germline, CDR1 is SGHNT and CDR2 YYREEE (reference sequence). The CDR3 has 15 amino acids. The J segment lost 4 bases and the V segment lost 0 bases, leaving 4 bases of the junction unmatched. CDR3 in amino acids: CASSLAGTAGNTIYF. DNA for the CDR3: TGTGCCAGCAGCTTGGCCGGGACAGCCGGAAACACCATATATTTT.

This sequence joins TRBV3-1 (or the pseudogene TRBV3-2) and TRBJ1-3, with 11 bases identical to TRBD1. Germline CDR1 reads LGHDT; CDR2 reads YNNKEL (reference sequence). The CDR3 length is 15 residues. J was trimmed by 4 bases and V by 3 bases; bases with no gene match: 2. CDR3 sequence (DNA): TGTGCCAGCAGCCATGGACAGGGGGCCGGAAACACCATATATTTT. It codes for CASSHGQGAGNTIYF.

This clone appeared once. The chain is built from TRBV9 and TRBJ1-2; a weak D match, TRBD1 (5 bases). The CDR3 sequence is 15 residues long. Germline V CDR1 and CDR2: SGDLS, YYNGEE. Deletions cut 0 bases from V and 0 bases from J, with 9 bases between. The CDR3 here is CASSVADRPNYGYTF. CDR3 nucleotide sequence: TGTGCCAGCAGCGTAGCCGACAGACCTAACTATGGCTACACCTTC.

This clone was detected only once. V gene TRBV7-9 combines with J gene TRBJ1-3, with TRBD1 matching 7 bases. V shed 5 bases and J 6 bases; nucleotides not matched to a gene: 10. This CDR3 region has 15 residues. Germline CDR1 is SEHNR and CDR2 is FQNEAQ (reference sequence). The CDR3 DNA reads as TGTGCCAGCAGCCCGGGCAGGGGGATTCAAAACACCATATATTTT. Amino acids: CASSPGRGIQNTIYF. The full variable domain, in which reference TRBV7-9 and TRBJ1-3 provide the parts outside the CDR3, is DTGVSQNPRHKITKRGQNVTFRCDPISEHNRLYWYRQTLGQGPEFLTYFQNEAQLEKSRLLSDRFSAERPKGSFSTLEIQRTEQGDSAMYLCASSPGRGIQNTIYFGEGSWLTVV.

CDR3 protein: CASSPETGSMEDTQYF. CDR3 nucleotides: TGTGCCAGCAGCCCTGAGACAGGGTCCATGGAAGATACGCAGTATTTT. The rearrangement links TRBV4-2 to TRBJ2-3, with TRBD1 matching over 7 bases. Germline V lookup: CDR1 LGHNA, CDR2 YNFKEQ. Trimming removed 4 bases from V and 5 bases from J; junction bases left unmatched: 12. CDR3 length equals 16 residues.

The chain has TRBV6-5 and TRBJ1-6; D gene uncertain. V lost 6 bases to trimming and J lost 7 bases, with 10 bases between them. The CDR3 sequence is 13 residues long. CDR1 is MNHEY and CDR2 is SVGAGI in the germline V gene. The CDR3 DNA reads TGTGCCAGCAGCCCCAAACAGAATTCACCCCTCCACTTT. This encodes CASSPKQNSPLHF.

The CDR3 spells CASSLGYTEAFF. The CDR3 DNA sequence: TGTGCCAGCAGTCTAGGATACACTGAAGCTTTCTTT. V is TRBV28 and J is TRBJ1-1; D uncertain. V was cut by 5 bases and J by 3 bases, with 7 bases left in between. Germline V gene data show CDR1 as MDHEN and CDR2 as SYDVKM. The CDR3 length is 12 residues.

This chain connects TRBV5-1 to TRBJ1-2; TRBD1 matches at 8 bases. Germline CDR1 and CDR2: SGHRS and YFSETQ. With V trimmed by 4 bases and J by 8 bases, 4 bases remained unmatched. The CDR3 totals 12 residues. CDR3 sequence reads: CASSRTGSGYTF. CDR3 sequence (DNA): TGCGCCAGCAGCCGGACAGGGTCGGGCTACACCTTC.

The V call is TRBV19, the J call TRBJ1-3; D not certain. CDR3 length: 15 amino acids. Trimming removed 5 bases at V and 0 bases at J, with 11 bases between. Germline values: CDR1 LNHDA, CDR2 SQIVND (reference sequence). The CDR3 DNA reads TGTGCCAGTAGTTATGACGGAGGCTCTGGAAACACCATATATTTT. Its protein product is CASSYDGGSGNTIYF.

The rearrangement joins TRBV19 to TRBJ2-3; D ambiguous. Per the germline V gene, CDR1 is LNHDA and CDR2 is SQIVND (reference sequence). The CDR3 has 11 residues. Trimming took 4 bases from V and 5 from J, leaving 4 bases between them. CDR3: CASSTRDTQYF. CDR3 coding DNA: TGTGCCAGTAGTACGAGAGATACGCAGTATTTT. Full variable domain (remainder filled in from reference TRBV19 and TRBJ2-3): DGGITQSPKYLFRKEGQNVTLSCEQNLNHDAMYWYRQDPGQGLRLIYYSQIVNDFQKGDIAEGYSVSREKKESFPLTVTSAQKNPTAFYLCASSTRDTQYFGPGTRLTVL.